What follows describes a single T cell receptor beta chain. The antigen remains undetermined. Germline CDR1 is SGHTA and CDR2 is FQGNSA. V was trimmed by 3 bases and J by 1 base, leaving 25 bases between them. The CDR3 spans 19 residues. The sample is drawn from a study of T cell responses to AZD1222 COVID-19 vaccine. Study-level points and caveats: All repertoire sampling was performed exclusively after the peak T cell response. Donors, mostly white British, included more females; clonal diversity was possibly underestimated. Vaccination with two AZD1222 doses was followed by a rise in Spike-specific TCR breadth and depth.

Clones were read by immunoSEQ multiplex PCR, and TCRdb kept only the in-frame ones, dropping some. The table lists about 160,000 clones, 90% of them singletons, with around 3.1% in the top ten. The chain recombines TRBV7-2 with TRBJ2-7, with D perhaps TRBD2 (6 bases). Here the sequenced sample was peripheral blood, taken 28 days after the second AZD1222 dose. The receptor was isolated from an adult who received the AZD1222 COVID-19 vaccine. This chain's CDR3 is CASSFIPWDFPTRSYEQYF. The DNA of the CDR3 is TGTGCCAGCAGCTTTATACCTTGGGACTTCCCAACAAGATCCTACGAGCAGTACTTC.